The clone carrying this T cell receptor (beta chain) was observed once. The antigen is undetermined. V lost 5 bases and J 7 bases, leaving 14 bases between the germline ends. Germline V gene sequence: CDR1 LNHNV, CDR2 YYDKDF (reference sequence). CDR3 length: 13 residues. These data come from a study of cytomegalovirus exposure and HLA in healthy donors. Study conclusions and caveats: In an earlier analysis, in 620 or so donors, most V segments appeared productive either ~90% or ~30% of the time.

This PCR relied on a set of 60 Vbeta primers and 13 Jbeta primers. Assay: immunoSEQ multiplex PCR; the TCRdb copy retains only in-frame clones and omits some. The table shows 150,000 to 200,000 clones, with almost 80% occurring only once. Sequenced input: PBMCs. The chain combines TRBV15 with TRBJ1-2; D uncertain. The sequence derives from a man aged 50 to 60 in good health and CMV-seropositive. Here the CDR3 DNA reads TGTGCCACCAGCTCGAAGGAGCCATTTGGCTACACCTTC. Its protein is CATSSKEPFGYTF.